This T cell receptor beta chain derives from a study of blood T cell repertoires in COVID-19. Across the study: T cells, B-cell-depleted T cells, or PBMCs supplied cDNA or gDNA.

Seattle enrolled patients during active infection and tracked them longitudinally. Trimming cost V 10 bases and J 1 base, with 16 bases left between them. Germline CDR1 reads LNHDA; CDR2 reads SQIVND (reference sequence). The CDR3 runs to 14 residues. As originally analysed: By means of reference gene primer amplification, nucleated cell counts were estimated. Repertoires were generated with immunoSEQ multiplex PCR, while TCRdb's copy carries only in-frame clones and drops some. The V and J calls and clone size were taken over from that table, and D and trimming were inferred from the DNA. The table shows fewer than 650,000 clones, with roughly nine tenths occurring only once.

The chain uses TRBV19 and TRBJ1-1; D unresolved. The source material was peripheral blood. The TCR originated in a woman in her forties or fifties with COVID-19, enrolled during active disease. CDR3 protein: CATTLTQANTEAFF. The CDR3 region has the DNA TGTGCCACCACGCTGACCCAGGCGAACACTGAAGCTTTCTTT.